What follows are 9 T cell receptor beta chains derived from one specimen sequenced in a study of blood T cell repertoires in COVID-19. Generated by immunoSEQ multiplex PCR, the TCRdb table keeps only in-frame clones and is missing some. The profile shows about 62,000 clones, over 85% of them singletons. Material: peripheral blood. The receptors were sampled from a human donor in a cohort sampled during active COVID-19.

Concerning this clone: The sample contains more than one DNA sequence encoding this CDR3. The chain employs TRBV7-2 and TRBJ1-5; 9 bases map to TRBD1. The CDR3 extends over 14 amino acids. Per the germline V gene, CDR1 is SGHTA and CDR2 is FQGNSA. After removal of 5 bases from V and 6 bases from J, the junction contained 5 bases not matched to a gene. CDR3 nucleotide sequence: TGTGCCAGCAGCCCGCGACAGGGGGTTCAGCCCCAGCATTTT. Translation: CASSPRQGVQPQHF.

This chain uses TRBV23-1 with TRBJ2-3; D perhaps matches TRBD1 (5 bases). TRBV23-1 is filed as an ORF, its function uncertain. This CDR3 region has 14 residues. V was shortened by 4 bases and J by 2 bases, with 10 bases between the two germline ends. The CDR3 sequence is CASSLGHHTDTQYF. The CDR3 DNA reads as TGCGCCAGCAGTCTAGGACATCACACAGATACGCAGTATTTT.

V usage is TRBV3-1 (or the pseudogene TRBV3-2) and J usage is TRBJ2-2; no reliable D call. Germline values: CDR1 LGHDT, CDR2 YNNKEL (reference sequence). This CDR3 contains 13 residues. Between the trimmed V and J ends, which lost 4 bases and 6 bases, there was a span of 9 bases. CDR3 DNA sequence: TGTGCCAGCAGCCTGCAGTGGTCCGGGGAGCTGTTTTTT. Translated: CASSLQWSGELFF.

The rearrangement links TRBV4-2 to TRBJ2-3, with D tentatively TRBD1 (6 bases). The CDR3 length is 13 residues. Germline V gene sequence: CDR1 LGHNA, CDR2 YNFKEQ. V was pared by 4 bases and J by 5 bases, with 10 bases between. The CDR3 here is CASSPPRGDTQYF. DNA of the CDR3: TGTGCCAGCAGCCCCCCCAGGGGAGATACGCAGTATTTT.

The chain combines TRBV29-1 with TRBJ2-1, with D tentatively TRBD1 (5 bases). The V end was cut by 0 bases, the J end by 2 bases, with 14 bases between. Germline lookup yields CDR1 SQVTM and CDR2 ANQGSEA. CDR3 size: 16 residues. CDR3 amino acids: CSVEEGHRKTYNEQFF. CDR3 coding DNA: TGCAGCGTTGAAGAAGGGCACAGGAAGACCTACAATGAGCAGTTCTTC.

The V gene is TRBV25-1, the J gene TRBJ2-1; no definite D call. Trimming removed 7 bases at V and 10 bases at J, with 11 bases between. The V gene's germline CDR1 is MGHDK and CDR2 SYGVNS. The CDR3 runs to 11 residues. CDR3 DNA sequence: TGTGCCAGCACCGTTGTCGGGGAGCAGTTCTTC. This sequence encodes CASTVVGEQFF.

The chain joins TRBV7-3 to TRBJ2-2; D is perhaps TRBD1 (5 bases). The CDR3 contains 12 residues. With 4 bases removed from V and 8 bases from J, the gap between germline ends came to 8 bases. The V gene's germline CDR1 is SGHTA and CDR2 FQGTGA. CDR3 nucleotide sequence: TGTGCCAGCAGCTACCGGACAGGGGAGCTGTTTTTT. It codes for CASSYRTGELFF.

This clone was counted a few times. The chain recombines TRBV12-5 with TRBJ2-3; 13 bases match TRBD2. With 5 bases clipped from V and 4 bases from J, the junction kept 9 bases outside the gene matches. There are 17 residues in the CDR3. Germline assignment: CDR1 LGHNT and CDR2 FRNRAP. The CDR3 reads CASGRGLAGAVADTQYF. In DNA form, the CDR3 reads TGTGCTAGTGGTCGCGGACTAGCGGGAGCCGTTGCAGATACGCAGTATTTT. The full variable domain, rest sourced from reference TRBV12-5 and TRBJ2-3, is DARVTQTPRHKVTEMGQEVTMRCQPILGHNTVFWYRQTMMQGLELLAYFRNRAPLDDSGMPKDRFSAEMPDATLATLKIQPSEPRDSAVYFCASGRGLAGAVADTQYFGPGTRLTVL.

This chain joins TRBV5-1 and TRBJ2-1, with a tentative D call TRBD2 (5 bases). In germline, CDR1 is SGHRS, CDR2 YFSETQ. The CDR3 spans 14 residues. V lost 6 bases and J lost 5, with 15 bases in between. CDR3 in amino acids: CASKWGVPNNEQFF. In nucleotides, the CDR3 is TGCGCCAGCAAATGGGGAGTTCCAAACAATGAGCAGTTCTTC.